This entry features one TCR beta chain sequence. This receptor's antigen is unknown. Base qualities are not at hand, and no much larger clone is one base apart. The immunoSEQ Assay, a bias-controlled multiplex PCR, was used to amplify TCRbeta CDR3 regions from genomic DNA. The authors' pipeline ran thus. Nucleated cell counts per sample were estimated from amplification of reference gene primers within the assay. To quantify the absolute abundance of each unique TCRbeta CDR3 rearrangement, sequence reads were collapsed and filtered. Productive Simpson clonality was computed per sample as the square root of Simpson's diversity index over productive rearrangements. TCRdb's version of the immuneACCESS table is confined to in-frame rearrangements and falls short of the full clone set. An unresolved V gene accounts for under half of the shortfall where checked; the remainder is of unknown origin. For V, J and clone size, that table is used; D and trimming come from the DNA. This sample lists over 120,000 clones; 85% to 90% were detected once. The ten largest clones represent over 2.5% of the sample.

This entry belongs to a study of blood T cell repertoires in COVID-19 (dated by TCRdb to 2019 to 2021). In the study overall: Samples from collaborators originated in the United States, Italy and Spain and spanned both the acute and convalescent phases of COVID-19. A freely available public database, intended as a resource for researchers studying the immune response to SARS-CoV-2, is where the repertoires were released. The samples were drawn from the first 160 participants of the ongoing ImmuneRACE study and from under 1,500 subjects provided by 6 global collaborators. Where HLA class I and class II types were available, the types were taken from metadata supplied by the sample provider, not from assay-based typing. Sample metadata almost always included a de-identified subject ID, COVID-19 status, age in years and sex. The prospective study material was composed of cDNA or gDNA derived from T cells, B-cell-depleted T cells, or PBMCs. Subjects who had been exposed to COVID-19, were actively infected with it, or had recovered from it provided the deeply sampled blood TCRbeta repertoires that made up the dataset.

The study at large found these results: Clinical and demographic metadata were provided uncurated, with the amount varying by source and participant.

Each collaborating institution followed its own protocols to collect whole blood in K2EDTA tubes. Collaborator samples were shipped for TCRbeta analysis as frozen whole blood, isolated PBMCs, or DNA extracted from either sample type. Between the V and J ends, shortened by 5 bases and 0 bases respectively, the junction contains 8 bases. There are 13 amino acids in the CDR3, from cysteine to phenylalanine inclusive. CDR3 DNA only is kept here, 39 bases in frame from base 1. The sequenced material came from peripheral blood. This receptor chain uses TRBV12-3 or TRBV12-4 and TRBJ2-7, with a tentative D gene TRBD1 over 6 matching bases. The TCR sequence derives from a man in his 60s with active or convalescent COVID-19. The CDR3 reads CASSRQVSYEQYF. The DNA sequence reads TGTGCCAGCAGTCGACAGGTCTCCTACGAGCAGTACTTC.